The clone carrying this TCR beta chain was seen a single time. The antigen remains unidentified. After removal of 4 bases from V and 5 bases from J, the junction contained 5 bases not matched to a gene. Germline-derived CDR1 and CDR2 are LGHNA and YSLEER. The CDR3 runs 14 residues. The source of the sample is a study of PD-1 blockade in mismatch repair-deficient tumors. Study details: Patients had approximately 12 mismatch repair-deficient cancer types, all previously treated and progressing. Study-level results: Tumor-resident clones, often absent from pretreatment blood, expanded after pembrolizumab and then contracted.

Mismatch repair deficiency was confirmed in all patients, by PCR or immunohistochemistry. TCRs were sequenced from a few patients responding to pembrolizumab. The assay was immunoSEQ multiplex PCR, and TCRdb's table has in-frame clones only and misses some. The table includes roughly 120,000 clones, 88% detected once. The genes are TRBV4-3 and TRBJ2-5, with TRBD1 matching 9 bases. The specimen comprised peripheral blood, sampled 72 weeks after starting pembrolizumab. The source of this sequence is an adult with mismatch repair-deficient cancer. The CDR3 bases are TGCGCCAGCAGCCGCACACAGGGGGCTGAGACCCAGTACTTC. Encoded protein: CASSRTQGAETQYF.